The 20 T cell receptor beta chains below all came from one sample that was sequenced in a study of shared clonotypes between healthy human individuals. Clones were sequenced by immunoSEQ multiplex PCR, and TCRdb holds only the in-frame ones, with some missing. The table lists approximately 1.1 million clones, about 84% of them singletons. Sequences were obtained from memory CD4+ T cells from PBMCs. Subset defined: CD45RA-negative fraction. These receptors originate from a man aged 18 to 29 in good health. Some clones in this sample may be carry-over from other donors' samples.

The J gene is TRBJ1-2, the V gene TRBV10-3; perhaps TRBD1 as D (6 bases). The CDR3 has 13 residues. Germline V gene lookup returns CDR1 ENHRY and CDR2 SYGVKD. Trimming pared 7 bases from V and 6 bases from J, leaving 15 bases between. CDR3 DNA: TGTGCCATCAACCCTCAGACAGGACATGGCTACACCTTC. Its translation: CAINPQTGHGYTF.

The V gene is TRBV6-6, the J gene TRBJ2-5; D gene uncertain. Germline V gene lookup returns CDR1 MNHNY and CDR2 SVGAGI (reference sequence). V lost 4 bases, J lost 9 bases, and 12 bases lay in between. The CDR3 is made up of 12 amino acids. DNA of the CDR3: TGTGCCAGCAGTTCCCCCCAGAGGTCCCAGTACTTC. This sequence encodes CASSSPQRSQYF.

Details on this clone: The likely explanation is a read error, given a far larger clone one base away. Other DNA sequences of this sample code for an identical CDR3. The CDR3 nucleotides are TGTGCCAGCAGTTCCCAAGAGACCCAGTACTTC. Protein sequence: CASSSQETQYF. This rearrangement joins TRBV7-2 to TRBJ2-5; D is uncertain. Trimming took off 6 bases at V and 1 base at J, with 3 bases between the two ends. The CDR3 has 11 amino acids. Germline V gene lookup returns CDR1 SGHTA and CDR2 FQGNSA.

The chain recombines TRBV2 with TRBJ2-5; D ambiguous. Per germline, CDR1 SNHLY and CDR2 FYNNEI. This CDR3 comprises 11 residues. V gave up 8 bases and J gave up 4 bases, with 8 bases separating them. The CDR3 DNA reads as TGTGCCAGCCTGCTCCTAGAGACCCAGTACTTC. Its translation: CASLLLETQYF. Complete variable domain (other parts from reference TRBV2 and TRBJ2-5): EPEVTQTPSHQVTQMGQEVILRCVPISNHLYFYWYRQILGQKVEFLVSFYNNEISEKSEIFDDQFSVERPDGSNFTLKIRSTKLEDSAMYFCASLLLETQYFGPGTRLLVL.

The chain carries TRBV4-1 and TRBJ2-5; no clear D gene. Trimming stripped 1 base from V and 2 bases from J, with 14 bases between. The CDR3 totals 16 residues. The germline V gene encodes CDR1 MGHRA and CDR2 YSYEKL. CDR3 DNA sequence: TGCGCCAGCAGCCAAGGTCGCCTGGCACCTCAAGAGACCCAGTACTTC. Protein sequence: CASSQGRLAPQETQYF.

This chain joins TRBV2 and TRBJ2-7, with TRBD2 as a possible D gene (6 bases). Germline CDR1 SNHLY, CDR2 FYNNEI. This CDR3 is 13 amino acids long. V lost 7 bases to trimming and J lost 4 bases, with 14 bases between them. The CDR3 coding sequence is TGTGCCAGCAAAAGGGACTCAGGATACGAGCAGTACTTC. Encoded protein: CASKRDSGYEQYF.

Worth noting for this clone: The same CDR3 also results from other DNA sequences found in this sample. The J gene is TRBJ2-3, the V gene TRBV7-2; 11 nucleotides match TRBD2. CDR1 is SGHTA, CDR2 FQGNSA, per germline. The length of the CDR3 is 15 residues. Losses at the gene ends were 2 bases for V and 3 bases for J; bases not matched to a gene: 1. The CDR3 DNA reads TGTGCCAGCAGCTTACTAGCGGGAGGTACAGATACGCAGTATTTT. It translates to CASSLLAGGTDTQYF.

As DNA, the CDR3 is TGTGCCAGCAGCTTAGAACAGGGACTAGCCGAGGATACGCAGTATTTT. It specifies CASSLEQGLAEDTQYF. The chain links TRBV7-6 to TRBJ2-3, with TRBD2 identical over 9 bases. The CDR3 length is 16 residues. Germline V CDR1 and CDR2: SGHVS, FNYEAQ. The V gene end was trimmed by 1 base and the J gene end by 6 bases; junction bases not matched to a gene: 8.

This chain links TRBV27 with TRBJ1-5; 8 nucleotides line up with TRBD1. The CDR3 sequence is 19 residues long. From germline, CDR1 is MNHEY and CDR2 SMNVEV (reference sequence). V trimming: 7 bases; J trimming: 0 bases; junction bases outside the gene matches: 17. CDR3 protein: CASIPRGGTGDDSNQPQHF. The CDR3 DNA is TGTGCCAGCATCCCTAGGGGGGGGACAGGTGATGATAGCAATCAGCCCCAGCATTTT.

The chain is built from TRBV5-1 and TRBJ2-2; D possibly corresponds to TRBD1 (6 bases). This CDR3 contains 14 residues. Trimming stripped 3 bases from V and 1 base from J, with 7 bases between. Per germline, CDR1 SGHRS and CDR2 YFSETQ. CDR3 sequence reads: CASSWGRNTGELFF. Here the CDR3 DNA reads TGCGCCAGCAGCTGGGGGCGGAACACCGGGGAGCTGTTTTTT. The whole variable domain, remainder taken from reference TRBV5-1 and TRBJ2-2, is KAGVTQTPRYLIKTRGQQVTLSCSPISGHRSVSWYQQTPGQGLQFLFEYFSETQRNKGNFPGRFSGRQFSNSRSEMNVSTLELGDSALYLCASSWGRNTGELFFGEGSRLTVL.

The J gene is TRBJ2-5, the V gene TRBV5-1; weak D call: TRBD2 (7 bases). The CDR3 length is 15 residues. Trimming left V 1 base short and J 7 bases short, with 17 bases between. Germline V gene sequence: CDR1 SGHRS, CDR2 YFSETQ. Written as DNA, the CDR3 is TGCGCCAGCAGCTTGAGGCTAGCGGAGGGGGGGACCCAGTACTTC. Its translation: CASSLRLAEGGTQYF.

V gene TRBV5-1 combines with J gene TRBJ2-4, with D perhaps TRBD2 (5 bases). The germline V gene encodes CDR1 SGHRS and CDR2 YFSETQ. V gave up 0 bases and J gave up 8 bases, with 12 bases separating them. The CDR3 length is 14 residues. In DNA form, the CDR3 reads TGCGCCAGCAGCTTGGATGGACTTGAGGACATTCAGTACTTC. Its protein is CASSLDGLEDIQYF. Looking up the rest from reference TRBV5-1 and TRBJ2-4 gives the full variable domain: KAGVTQTPRYLIKTRGQQVTLSCSPISGHRSVSWYQQTPGQGLQFLFEYFSETQRNKGNFPGRFSGRQFSNSRSEMNVSTLELGDSALYLCASSLDGLEDIQYFGAGTRLSVL.

The V gene is TRBV28, the J gene TRBJ2-7, with 8 bases identical to TRBD1. Per the germline V gene, CDR1 is MDHEN and CDR2 is SYDVKM. With V trimmed by 5 bases and J by 0 bases, 6 bases remained unmatched. The CDR3 has 15 residues. The CDR3 reads CASSVPGTGSYEQYF. As DNA, the CDR3 is TGTGCCAGCAGTGTCCCCGGGACAGGCTCCTACGAGCAGTACTTC.

This clone was seen only a few times. V usage is TRBV28 and J usage is TRBJ1-4; 7 bases align to TRBD1. CDR3 length: 15 amino acids. Per the germline V gene, CDR1 is MDHEN and CDR2 is SYDVKM. V lost 3 bases, J lost 7 bases, and 8 bases stayed unmatched. The CDR3 reads CASSFPTGRGEKLFF. The CDR3 nucleotides read TGTGCCAGCAGTTTTCCGACAGGGAGGGGTGAAAAACTGTTTTTT.

CDR3 DNA sequence: TGTGCCAGCAGTGCATCCGGGACAGGGGGGGAAGCTTTCTTT. Its protein product is CASSASGTGGEAFF. The V and J genes are TRBV2 and TRBJ1-1, with 11 bases lining up with TRBD1. Per germline, CDR1 SNHLY and CDR2 FYNNEI. This CDR3 contains 14 residues. V was pared by 4 bases and J by 8 bases, with 6 bases of the junction left unmatched. The full variable domain, its missing parts supplied by reference TRBV2 and TRBJ1-1, is EPEVTQTPSHQVTQMGQEVILRCVPISNHLYFYWYRQILGQKVEFLVSFYNNEISEKSEIFDDQFSVERPDGSNFTLKIRSTKLEDSAMYFCASSASGTGGEAFFGQGTRLTVV.

The chain couples TRBV9 to TRBJ2-2; unclear D gene. CDR3 length: 14 amino acids. With 2 bases removed from V and 7 bases from J, the gap between germline ends came to 12 bases. Germline CDR1 SGDLS, CDR2 YYNGEE. The CDR3 is CASSVLGSGGELFF. DNA for the CDR3: TGTGCCAGCAGCGTTCTAGGGTCGGGCGGGGAGCTGTTTTTT.

The chain has TRBV5-4 and TRBJ2-5; the match to TRBD2 covers 7 bases. CDR3 length: 15 amino acids. The germline V gene has CDR1 SGHNT and CDR2 YYREEE (reference sequence). The V and J ends lost 2 bases and 4 bases, in that order; junction bases with no gene match: 8. The CDR3, as DNA: TGTGCCAGCAGCTTCAAAACGGGAGGAGGAGAGACCCAGTACTTC. It encodes CASSFKTGGGETQYF.

Here the CDR3 DNA reads TGTGCCAGCAGTATGAGGACTAGCGGATCCTACGAGCAGTACTTC. Protein: CASSMRTSGSYEQYF. The rearrangement links TRBV28 to TRBJ2-7; 10 positions agree with TRBD2. CDR1 MDHEN and CDR2 SYDVKM come from the germline V gene. The length of the CDR3 is 15 residues. The V gene end was trimmed by 5 bases and the J gene end by 1 base; junction bases not matched to a gene: 5. The whole variable domain, remainder taken from reference TRBV28 and TRBJ2-7, is DVKVTQSSRYLVKRTGEKVFLECVQDMDHENMFWYRQDPGLGLRLIYFSYDVKMKEKGDIPEGYSVSREKKERFSLILESASTNQTSMYLCASSMRTSGSYEQYFGPGTRLTVT.

This chain joins TRBV5-4 and TRBJ2-3, with TRBD2 identical over 14 bases. The CDR3 covers 15 residues. V trimming: 9 bases; J trimming: 6 bases; junction bases outside the gene matches: 9. Looked up from germline, CDR1 is SGHNT and CDR2 is YYREEE (reference sequence). CDR3 region: CATRLAGGPGDTQYF. CDR3 DNA: TGTGCCACCCGACTAGCGGGAGGGCCAGGGGATACGCAGTATTTT.

The chain uses TRBV7-9 and TRBJ2-7; D may correspond to TRBD1 or TRBD2 (7 bases each). V was trimmed by 5 bases and J by 0 bases, leaving 17 bases between them. The CDR3 consists of 16 residues. The germline CDR1 and CDR2 sequences are SEHNR and FQNEAQ (reference sequence). CDR3 DNA: TGTGCCAGCAGCCGGGGAGGGACAGCGGACTCCTACGAGCAGTACTTC. Amino acid sequence: CASSRGGTADSYEQYF.